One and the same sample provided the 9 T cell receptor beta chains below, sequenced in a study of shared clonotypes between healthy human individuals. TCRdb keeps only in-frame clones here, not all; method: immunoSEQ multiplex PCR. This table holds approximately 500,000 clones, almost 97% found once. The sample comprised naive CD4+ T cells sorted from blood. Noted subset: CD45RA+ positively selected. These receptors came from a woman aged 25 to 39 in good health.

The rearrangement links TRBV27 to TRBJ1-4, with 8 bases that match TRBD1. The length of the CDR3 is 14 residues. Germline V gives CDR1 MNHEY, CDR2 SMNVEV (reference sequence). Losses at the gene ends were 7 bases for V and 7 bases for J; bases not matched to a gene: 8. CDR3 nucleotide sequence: TGTGCCAGCACTAAGACAGGGGTTGGTGAAAAACTGTTTTTT. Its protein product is CASTKTGVGEKLFF.

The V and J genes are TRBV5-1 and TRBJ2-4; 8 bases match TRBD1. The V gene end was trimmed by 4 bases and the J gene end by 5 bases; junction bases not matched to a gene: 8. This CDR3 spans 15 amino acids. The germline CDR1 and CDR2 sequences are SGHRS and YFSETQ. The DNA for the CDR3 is TGCGCCAGCAGCCCGGGAATGACAGGGGAAAACATTCAGTACTTC. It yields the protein CASSPGMTGENIQYF.

The CDR3 here is CASSLRDRGFQPQHF. CDR3 nucleotide sequence: TGTGCCAGCAGCCTTAGGGACAGGGGTTTTCAGCCCCAGCATTTT. This chain connects TRBV7-8 to TRBJ1-5, with 10 bases identical to TRBD1. Germline CDR1 and CDR2: SGHVS and FQNEAQ. V was pared by 5 bases and J by 6 bases, with 7 bases of the junction left unmatched. This CDR3 region has 15 residues.

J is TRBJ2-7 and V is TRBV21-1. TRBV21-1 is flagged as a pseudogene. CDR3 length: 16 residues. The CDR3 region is CASSAGWGKVTYEQYF. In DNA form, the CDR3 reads TGTGCCAGCAGCGCCGGATGGGGGAAGGTCACTTACGAGCAGTACTTC.

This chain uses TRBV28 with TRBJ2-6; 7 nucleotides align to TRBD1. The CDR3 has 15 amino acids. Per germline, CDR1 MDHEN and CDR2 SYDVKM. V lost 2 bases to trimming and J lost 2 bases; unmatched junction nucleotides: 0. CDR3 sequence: CASSLTGAGANVLTF. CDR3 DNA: TGTGCCAGCAGTTTAACAGGGGCTGGGGCCAACGTCCTGACTTTC. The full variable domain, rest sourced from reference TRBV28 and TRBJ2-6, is DVKVTQSSRYLVKRTGEKVFLECVQDMDHENMFWYRQDPGLGLRLIYFSYDVKMKEKGDIPEGYSVSREKKERFSLILESASTNQTSMYLCASSLTGAGANVLTFGAGSRLTVL.

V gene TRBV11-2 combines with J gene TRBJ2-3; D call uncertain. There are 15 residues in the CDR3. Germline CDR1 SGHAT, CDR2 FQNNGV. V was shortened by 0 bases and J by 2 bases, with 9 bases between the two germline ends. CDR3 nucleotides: TGTGCCAGCAGCTTAGAGGTTCTGACCACAGATACGCAGTATTTT. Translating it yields CASSLEVLTTDTQYF. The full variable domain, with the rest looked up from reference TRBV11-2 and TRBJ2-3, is EAGVAQSPRYKIIEKRQSVAFWCNPISGHATLYWYQQILGQGPKLLIQFQNNGVVDDSQLPKDRFSAERLKGVDSTLKIQPAKLEDSAVYLCASSLEVLTTDTQYFGPGTRLTVL.

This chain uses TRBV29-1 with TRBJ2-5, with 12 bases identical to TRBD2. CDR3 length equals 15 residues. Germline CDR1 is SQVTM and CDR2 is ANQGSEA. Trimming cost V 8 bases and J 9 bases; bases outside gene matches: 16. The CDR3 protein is CSIRLAGVGNGPQYF. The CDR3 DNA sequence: TGCAGCATTAGACTAGCGGGAGTGGGTAATGGGCCCCAGTACTTC.

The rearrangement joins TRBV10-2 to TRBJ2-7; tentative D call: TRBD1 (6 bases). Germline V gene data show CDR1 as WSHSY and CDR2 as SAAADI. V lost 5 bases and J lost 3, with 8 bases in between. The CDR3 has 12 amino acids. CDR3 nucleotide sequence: TGCGCCAGCAGTTTGGACAGCTACGAGCAGTACTTC. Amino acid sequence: CASSLDSYEQYF.

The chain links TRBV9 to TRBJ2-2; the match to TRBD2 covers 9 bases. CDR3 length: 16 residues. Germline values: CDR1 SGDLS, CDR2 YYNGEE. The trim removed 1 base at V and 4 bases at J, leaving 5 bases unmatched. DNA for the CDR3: TGTGCCAGCAGCGTATATAGCGGGAGTGGCACCGGGGAGCTGTTTTTT. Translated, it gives CASSVYSGSGTGELFF.